These 28 T cell receptor beta chains came from one sample sequenced in a study of T cells after yellow fever vaccination. TCRdb redid the calling of the 5' RACE reads with MiXCR, one entry per CDR3 protein. The sample has around 46,000 distinct CDR3 sequences, 6.5% to 8.5% seen once. The sample in question was CD8+ T cells not binding an NS4B(214-222) dextramer, sorted from PBMCs, obtained 45 days after the yellow fever booster vaccination. Receptors were obtained from a man in his thirties or forties who received the YFV17D yellow fever vaccine.

This clonotype showed up many times. This rearrangement joins TRBV7-2 to TRBJ2-3, with 14 nucleotides matching TRBD2. V was pared by 4 bases and J by 6 bases, with 6 bases of the junction left unmatched. Germline V lookup: CDR1 SGHTA, CDR2 FQGNSA. CDR3 size: 16 residues. The CDR3 is CASSWGLAGAGDTQYF. CDR3 DNA: TGTGCCAGCAGCTGGGGACTAGCGGGGGCCGGGGATACGCAGTATTTT.

This clonotype has a count of ten or more. J is TRBJ2-5 and V is TRBV20-1, with 7 bases lining up with TRBD2. Germline CDR1 DFQATT, CDR2 SNEGSKA (reference sequence). V shed 5 bases, J shed 4 bases, and the junction held 10 bases outside the gene matches. This CDR3 has 14 residues. In DNA, the CDR3 is TGCAGTGCTCCCGGGACTCGCGGGAGAGAGACCCAGTACTTC. It specifies CSAPGTRGRETQYF.

The table lists this clonotype with many counts. The chain couples TRBV9 to TRBJ2-2, with D maybe TRBD2 (6 bases). This CDR3 spans 13 amino acids. Germline V gene lookup returns CDR1 SGDLS and CDR2 YYNGEE. Trimming removed 7 bases at V and 4 bases at J, with 11 bases between. CDR3 nucleotides: TGTGCCAGCCGGGAGTCGGTCACCGGGGAGCTGTTTTTT. This encodes CASRESVTGELFF.

This clonotype was seen only a few times. This rearrangement joins TRBV27 to TRBJ2-1; TRBD1 aligns across 7 bases. Unmatched junction bases numbered 9, after V lost 4 bases and J lost 6 bases. The CDR3 extends over 15 amino acids. CDR1 and CDR2 from the germline V gene are MNHEY and SMNVEV (reference sequence). The CDR3 region is CASSSLDRLTNEQFF. The CDR3 DNA sequence: TGTGCCAGCAGTTCTTTGGACAGGTTGACCAATGAGCAGTTCTTC.

This clonotype was observed a few times. This sequence joins TRBV13 and TRBJ2-7, with 9 bases identical to TRBD1. Trimming cost V 5 bases and J 5 bases; bases outside gene matches: 4. From germline, CDR1 is PRHDT and CDR2 FYEKMQ (reference sequence). CDR3 length: 13 residues. For the CDR3, the DNA is TGTGCCAGCAGCGGACAGGGGAACGACGAGCAGTACTTC. Its translation is CASSGQGNDEQYF.

This clonotype was detected ten times or more. The rearrangement joins TRBV2 to TRBJ2-4; TRBD1 aligns across 7 bases. Unmatched junction bases numbered 7, after V lost 6 bases and J lost 11 bases. The CDR3 length is 12 residues. CDR1 is SNHLY, CDR2 FYNNEI, per germline. CDR3 nucleotides: TGTGCCAGCAGGTTCTACAGGGGAGTTCAGTACTTC. This sequence encodes CASRFYRGVQYF.

This clonotype was picked up many times. The chain employs TRBV28 and TRBJ2-2, with a possible D match to TRBD1 (5 bases). Germline assignment: CDR1 MDHEN and CDR2 SYDVKM. Trimming removed 3 bases from V and 3 bases from J, with 11 bases in between. The CDR3 runs 15 residues. CDR3 loop: CASSFGQGYTGELFF. CDR3 DNA: TGTGCCAGCAGTTTTGGTCAGGGCTACACCGGGGAGCTGTTTTTT.

This clonotype was counted at least ten times. The V call is TRBV3-1, the J call TRBJ1-5; 11 bases line up with TRBD1. J gave up 4 bases and V 1 base, and 6 bases lay outside the gene matches. The CDR3 extends over 17 amino acids. Germline-derived CDR1 and CDR2 are LGHDT and YNNKEL (reference sequence). As DNA, the CDR3 is TGTGCCAGCAGCCAAGGGCCGGGACAGGGGGGTAATCAGCCCCAGCATTTT. Translated, it gives CASSQGPGQGGNQPQHF.

This clonotype was seen ten or more times. The rearrangement joins TRBV29-1 to TRBJ2-7; weak D call: TRBD1 (6 bases). Trimming removed 8 bases at V and 0 bases at J, with 14 bases between. CDR1 is SQVTM and CDR2 is ANQGSEA in the germline V gene. The CDR3 has 13 amino acids. The CDR3 region is CSFRTESSYEQYF. As DNA, the CDR3 is TGCAGCTTCCGGACAGAGTCCTCCTACGAGCAGTACTTC.

In its sample, this clonotype was seen many times. CDR3 in amino acids: CASSYITLDEQYF. DNA of the CDR3: TGTGCCAGCAGTTACATTACTCTGGACGAGCAGTACTTC. The chain employs TRBV6-6 and TRBJ2-7; D call uncertain. Germline CDR1 and CDR2: MNHNY and SVGAGI (reference sequence). This CDR3 is 13 amino acids long. V dropped 2 bases and J dropped 5 bases, with 10 bases sitting between them.

The CDR3, as DNA: TGTGCCAGCAGCCCAGCGGGACGGGGACTAAACGAGCAGTACTTC. Its protein is CASSPAGRGLNEQYF. The chain joins TRBV7-9 to TRBJ2-7; 7 positions agree with TRBD2. The junction had 12 bases not matched to a gene; V was cut back by 5 bases and J by 5 bases. The germline V gene encodes CDR1 SEHNR and CDR2 FQNEAQ (reference sequence). The CDR3 loop spans 15 amino acids.

In its sample, this clonotype was seen a few times. V gene TRBV6-5 combines with J gene TRBJ1-2, with D perhaps TRBD1 (5 bases). Trimming left V 4 bases short and J 8 bases short, with 8 bases between. CDR1 MNHEY and CDR2 SVGAGI come from the germline V gene. This CDR3 comprises 11 residues. Here the CDR3 DNA reads TGTGCCAGCAGTTGGGGCGACGGCTACACCTTC. Residues: CASSWGDGYTF.

This clonotype was seen ten or more times. This chain uses TRBV7-8 with TRBJ2-7; 10 bases fit TRBD1. The CDR3 runs 14 residues. CDR1 is SGHVS, CDR2 FQNEAQ, per germline. V gave up 5 bases and J gave up 6 bases; unmatched junction bases: 7. This CDR3 is CASSAGTGEFEQYF. The CDR3 DNA is TGTGCCAGCAGCGCCGGGACAGGGGAGTTCGAGCAGTACTTC.

There are many counts of this clonotype. This sequence joins TRBV19 and TRBJ2-1; D possibly corresponds to TRBD1 (6 bases). Deletions cut 7 bases from V and 6 bases from J, with 19 bases between. Germline assignment: CDR1 LNHDA and CDR2 SQIVND (reference sequence). The CDR3 has 15 residues. CDR3 loop: CASTASGGLVNEQFF. The CDR3 DNA follows: TGTGCCAGTACCGCTAGTGGGGGCCTAGTCAATGAGCAGTTCTTC.

Judged by abundance, this clonotype is medium-sized. The chain uses TRBV15 and TRBJ2-3, with a weak D call TRBD1 (5 bases). Germline V CDR1 and CDR2: LNHNV, YYDKDF (reference sequence). This CDR3 is 14 amino acids long. The V end lost 5 bases, the J end lost 10 bases, and 19 bases lay between the germline ends. The CDR3 nucleotides are TGTGCCACCAGCCCCGGGTGGGGCCAGATGGCGCAGTATTTT. It translates to CATSPGWGQMAQYF.

There are many counts of this clonotype. This rearrangement joins TRBV6-2 or TRBV6-3 to TRBJ2-2, with 10 bases matching TRBD2. Trimming cost V 2 bases and J 4 bases; bases outside gene matches: 4. CDR1 and CDR2 (germline): MNHEY, SVGEGT. The CDR3 is 16 residues long. Written as DNA, the CDR3 is TGTGCCAGCAGTTACACTAGCGGGAAACCCACCGGGGAGCTGTTTTTT. The encoded protein is CASSYTSGKPTGELFF.

This clonotype showed up many times. The chain uses TRBV6-2 or TRBV6-3 and TRBJ2-1; the D gene could be TRBD1 or TRBD2 (5 bases each). CDR1 is MNHEY and CDR2 is SVGEGT in the germline V gene. V gave up 7 bases and J gave up 5 bases, with 24 bases separating them. This CDR3 comprises 17 residues. This CDR3 reads CASNLQIGAPQDNEQFF. The CDR3 DNA is TGTGCCAGCAATTTACAGATCGGGGCCCCGCAGGACAATGAGCAGTTCTTC.

This clonotype has a count of ten or more. The chain carries TRBV11-2 and TRBJ2-3, with 8 bases fitting TRBD2. Germline V gives CDR1 SGHAT, CDR2 FQNNGV. The CDR3 runs to 18 residues. Trimming at V came to 6 bases and at J to 2 bases, leaving 16 bases not matched to a gene. CDR3 residues: CASRREAGGAHPTDTQYF. For the CDR3, the DNA is TGTGCCAGCAGAAGAGAAGCCGGGGGGGCACACCCCACAGATACGCAGTATTTT.

The sample holds many counts of this clonotype. V usage is TRBV5-5 and J usage is TRBJ2-2; TRBD1 aligns across 7 bases. This CDR3 is built from 18 residues. Germline V CDR1 and CDR2: SGHKS, YYEKEE (reference sequence). Trimming cost V 2 bases and J 4 bases; bases outside gene matches: 14. The CDR3 coding sequence is TGTGCCAGCAGCTTCCCCGTGGTGACAGGGTGGACCACCGGGGAGCTGTTTTTT. It yields the protein CASSFPVVTGWTTGELFF. Combining the CDR3 with reference TRBV5-5 and TRBJ2-2 gives the whole variable domain DAGVTQSPTHLIKTRGQQVTLRCSPISGHKSVSWYQQVLGQGPQFIFQYYEKEERGRGNFPDRFSARQFPNYSSELNVNALLLGDSALYLCASSFPVVTGWTTGELFFGEGSRLTVL.

The chain recombines TRBV12-3 or TRBV12-4 with TRBJ2-1, with 7 nucleotides matching TRBD2. This CDR3 is built from 14 residues. The CDR3 reads CAEGMDGGGNEQFF. The CDR3 DNA sequence: TGTGCTGAGGGCATGGACGGCGGGGGCAATGAGCAGTTCTTC.

This clonotype was observed many times. J is TRBJ2-7 and V is TRBV27; D ambiguous. This CDR3 region has 13 residues. V gave up 8 bases and J gave up 0 bases, with 11 bases separating them. Germline V gene lookup returns CDR1 MNHEY and CDR2 SMNVEV (reference sequence). The CDR3 sequence is CASGWASSYEQYF. The CDR3 region has the DNA TGTGCCAGCGGCTGGGCCAGCTCCTACGAGCAGTACTTC.

This clonotype was detected a few times. This chain connects TRBV27 to TRBJ2-5; D gene uncertain. This CDR3 region has 13 residues. Trimming took off 5 bases at V and 7 bases at J, with 14 bases between the two ends. Germline CDR1 and CDR2: MNHEY and SMNVEV (reference sequence). DNA for the CDR3: TGTGCCAGCAGTACAAGGAGTGTGGGGACCCAGTACTTC. This gives the protein CASSTRSVGTQYF.

The chain links TRBV5-5 to TRBJ1-5; D call uncertain. Trimming shortened V by 0 bases and J by 0 bases, and 4 bases separated the two germline ends. There are 14 residues in the CDR3. Germline CDR1 and CDR2: SGHKS and YYEKEE (reference sequence). The chain's CDR3 is CASSLGYSNQPQHF. CDR3 coding DNA: TGTGCCAGCAGCTTGGGGTATAGCAATCAGCCCCAGCATTTT.

This clonotype occurred many times. The gene calls are TRBV4-1 and TRBJ1-4; D is undetermined. Germline values: CDR1 MGHRA, CDR2 YSYEKL. V lost 1 base, J lost 8 bases, and 8 bases lay in between. The CDR3 consists of 13 residues. In DNA form, the CDR3 reads TGCGCCAGCAGCCAAGGGGCGGTGGAAAAACTGTTTTTT. Its protein is CASSQGAVEKLFF.

This clonotype has ten or more counts. The chain recombines TRBV4-2 with TRBJ1-4; perhaps TRBD1 as D (6 bases). The V and J ends lost 4 bases and 0 bases respectively, with 15 bases between them. The CDR3 runs 17 residues. CDR1 is LGHNA, CDR2 YNFKEQ, per germline. The CDR3 protein is CASSPYRDTATNEKLFF. The CDR3 nucleotides are TGTGCCAGCAGCCCGTACCGGGACACCGCAACTAATGAAAAACTGTTTTTT.

The chain recombines TRBV20-1 with TRBJ2-3, with 14 bases aligning to TRBD2. The CDR3 extends over 19 amino acids. Trimming at V came to 3 bases and at J to 4 bases, leaving 15 bases not matched to a gene. CDR1 DFQATT and CDR2 SNEGSKA come from the germline V gene (reference sequence). The CDR3 sequence is CSASPLNPGLAGVADTQYF. The CDR3 DNA is TGCAGTGCTAGCCCACTAAACCCGGGACTAGCGGGAGTTGCAGATACGCAGTATTTT.

This clonotype has a count of ten or more. This chain joins TRBV25-1 and TRBJ2-3, with D perhaps matching TRBD1 (6 bases). Trimming left V 4 bases short and J 0 bases short, with 11 bases between. Germline V CDR1 and CDR2: MGHDK, SYGVNS. The CDR3 loop spans 15 amino acids. CDR3 sequence (DNA): TGTGCCAGCAGTGCCCGGACAGATAGCACAGATACGCAGTATTTT. As protein: CASSARTDSTDTQYF.

This clonotype came up a few times. The gene calls are TRBV6-4 and TRBJ2-2; no clear D gene. CDR1 MRHNA and CDR2 SNTAGT come from the germline V gene. This CDR3 has 12 residues. Trimming pared 2 bases from V and 2 bases from J, leaving 0 bases between. The CDR3 bases are TGTGCCAGCAGTGACAACACCGGGGAGCTGTTTTTT. It codes for CASSDNTGELFF.